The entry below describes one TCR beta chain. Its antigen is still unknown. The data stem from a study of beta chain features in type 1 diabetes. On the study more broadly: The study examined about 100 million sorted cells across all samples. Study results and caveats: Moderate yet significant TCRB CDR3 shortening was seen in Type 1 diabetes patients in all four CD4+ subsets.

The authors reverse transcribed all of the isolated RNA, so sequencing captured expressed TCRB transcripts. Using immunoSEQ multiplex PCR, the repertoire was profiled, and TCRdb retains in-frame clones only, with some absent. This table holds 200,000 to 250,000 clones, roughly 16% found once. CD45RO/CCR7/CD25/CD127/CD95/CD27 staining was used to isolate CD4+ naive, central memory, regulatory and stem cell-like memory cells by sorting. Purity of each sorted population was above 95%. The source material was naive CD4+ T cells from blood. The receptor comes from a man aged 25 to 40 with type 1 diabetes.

The CDR3 loop reads CAWRRTGASSGANVLTF. In nucleotides, the CDR3 is TGTGCCTGGAGGAGGACAGGGGCAAGCTCTGGGGCCAACGTCCTGACTTTC. The rearrangement links TRBV30 to TRBJ2-6, with TRBD1 matching over 9 bases. The CDR3 has 17 residues. CDR1 is GTSNPN, CDR2 SVGIG, per germline (reference sequence). Trimming removed 3 bases from V and 0 bases from J; junction bases left unmatched: 6.